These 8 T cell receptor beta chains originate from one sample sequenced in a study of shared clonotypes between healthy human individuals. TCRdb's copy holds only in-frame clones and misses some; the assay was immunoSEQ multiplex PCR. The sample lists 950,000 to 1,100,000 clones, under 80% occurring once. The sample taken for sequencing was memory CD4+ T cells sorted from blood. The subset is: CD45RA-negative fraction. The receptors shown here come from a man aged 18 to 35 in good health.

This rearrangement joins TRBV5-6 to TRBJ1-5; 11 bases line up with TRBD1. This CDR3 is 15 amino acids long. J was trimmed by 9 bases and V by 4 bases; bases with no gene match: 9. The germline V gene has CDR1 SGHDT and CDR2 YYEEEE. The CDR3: CASSLGQGDVGPQHF. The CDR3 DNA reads TGTGCCAGCAGCCTGGGACAGGGGGACGTAGGGCCCCAGCATTTT.

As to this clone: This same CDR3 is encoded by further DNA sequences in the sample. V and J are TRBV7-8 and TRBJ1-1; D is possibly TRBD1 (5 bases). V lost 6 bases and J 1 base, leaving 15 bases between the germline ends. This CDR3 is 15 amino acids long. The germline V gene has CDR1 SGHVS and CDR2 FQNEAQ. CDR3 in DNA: TGTGCCAGCAGTTTGACCGGGACGGCGAACACTGAAGCTTTCTTT. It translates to CASSLTGTANTEAFF.

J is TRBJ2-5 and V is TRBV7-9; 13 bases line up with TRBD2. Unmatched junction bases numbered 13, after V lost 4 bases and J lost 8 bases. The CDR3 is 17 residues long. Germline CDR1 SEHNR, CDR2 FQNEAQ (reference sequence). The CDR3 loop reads CASSSGLAGTPTVTQYF. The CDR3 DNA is TGTGCCAGCAGCTCGGGACTAGCGGGAACTCCAACGGTAACCCAGTACTTC.

The CDR3 bases are TGCGCCAGCAGTCGTTGGGACAGGCCCTATGGCTACACCTTC. Its protein product is CASSRWDRPYGYTF. The V and J genes are TRBV23-1 and TRBJ1-2, with 8 bases aligning to TRBD1. TRBV23-1 is recorded as an ORF, its role being uncertain. The junction had 5 bases not matched to a gene; V was cut back by 4 bases and J by 4 bases. This CDR3 contains 14 residues.

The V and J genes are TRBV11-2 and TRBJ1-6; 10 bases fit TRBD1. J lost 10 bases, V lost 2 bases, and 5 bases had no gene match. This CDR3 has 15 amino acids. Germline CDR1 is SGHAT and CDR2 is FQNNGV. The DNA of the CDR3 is TGTGCCAGCAGCTTAAGGGGACAGGGGAAATCACCCCTCCACTTT. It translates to CASSLRGQGKSPLHF. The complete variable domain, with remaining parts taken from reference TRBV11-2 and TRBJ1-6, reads EAGVAQSPRYKIIEKRQSVAFWCNPISGHATLYWYQQILGQGPKLLIQFQNNGVVDDSQLPKDRFSAERLKGVDSTLKIQPAKLEDSAVYLCASSLRGQGKSPLHFGNGTRLTVT.

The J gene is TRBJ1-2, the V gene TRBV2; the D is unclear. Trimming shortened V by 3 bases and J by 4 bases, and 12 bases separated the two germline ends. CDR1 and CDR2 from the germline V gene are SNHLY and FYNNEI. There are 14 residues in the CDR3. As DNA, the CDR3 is TGTGCCAGCAGTGACCTCGGCAGGTCCTATGGCTACACCTTC. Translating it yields CASSDLGRSYGYTF. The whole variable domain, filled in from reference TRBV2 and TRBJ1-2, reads EPEVTQTPSHQVTQMGQEVILRCVPISNHLYFYWYRQILGQKVEFLVSFYNNEISEKSEIFDDQFSVERPDGSNFTLKIRSTKLEDSAMYFCASSDLGRSYGYTFGSGTRLTVV.

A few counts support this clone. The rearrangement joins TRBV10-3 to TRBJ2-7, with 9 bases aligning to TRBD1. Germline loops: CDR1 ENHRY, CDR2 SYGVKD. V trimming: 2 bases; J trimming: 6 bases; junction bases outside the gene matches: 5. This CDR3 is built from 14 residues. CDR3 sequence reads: CAISEAGTGPEQYF. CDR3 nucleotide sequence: TGTGCCATCAGTGAGGCGGGGACAGGGCCCGAGCAGTACTTC.

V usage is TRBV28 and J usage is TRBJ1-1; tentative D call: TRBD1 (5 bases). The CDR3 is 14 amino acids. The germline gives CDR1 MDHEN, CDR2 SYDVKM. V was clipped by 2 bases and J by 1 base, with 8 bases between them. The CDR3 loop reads CASSLQGTNTEAFF. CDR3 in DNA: TGTGCCAGCAGTTTACAGGGCACGAACACTGAAGCTTTCTTT. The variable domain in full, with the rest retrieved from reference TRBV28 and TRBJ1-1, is DVKVTQSSRYLVKRTGEKVFLECVQDMDHENMFWYRQDPGLGLRLIYFSYDVKMKEKGDIPEGYSVSREKKERFSLILESASTNQTSMYLCASSLQGTNTEAFFGQGTRLTVV.